Each of the 16 T cell receptor beta chains below was sequenced from the same sample in a study of blood T cell repertoires in COVID-19. Assay: immunoSEQ multiplex PCR; the TCRdb copy retains only in-frame clones and omits some. The sample records roughly 50,000 clones, 75% to 90% being singletons. The sample comprised peripheral blood. Receptors originate from a human donor in a cohort sampled during active COVID-19.

This clone was found a few times. The chain uses TRBV4-1 and TRBJ2-4; 7 bases map to TRBD1. V lost 4 bases to trimming and J lost 1 base; unmatched junction nucleotides: 4. Germline CDR1 reads MGHRA; CDR2 reads YSYEKL. CDR3 length equals 15 residues. CDR3 nucleotides: TGCGCCAGCAGCCGAACAGGGGAGGCCAAAAACATTCAGTACTTC. Protein product: CASSRTGEAKNIQYF.

V is TRBV19 and J is TRBJ1-1; 8 bases map to TRBD1. Germline V CDR1 and CDR2: LNHDA, SQIVND (reference sequence). This CDR3 comprises 15 residues. V shed 2 bases and J 5 bases; nucleotides not matched to a gene: 7. The CDR3 sequence is CASSINYHRGTEAFF. The CDR3 coding sequence is TGTGCCAGTAGTATAAACTATCACAGGGGGACTGAAGCTTTCTTT.

The V and J genes are TRBV30 and TRBJ1-2; 9 bases are shared with TRBD1. The CDR3 is 15 residues long. With 2 bases clipped from V and 4 bases from J, the junction kept 8 bases outside the gene matches. Germline lookup yields CDR1 GTSNPN and CDR2 SVGIG (reference sequence). The CDR3 spells CAWSKGGTGSYGYTF. CDR3 nucleotide sequence: TGTGCCTGGAGTAAGGGCGGGACAGGGAGCTATGGCTACACCTTC.

The chain combines TRBV21-1 with TRBJ2-7; the D segment call TRBD2 is taken from the table without a DNA check. TRBV21-1 is a listed pseudogene. The CDR3 is 14 residues long. CDR3 sequence reads: CASSKVREPYEQYF. The DNA for the CDR3 is TGTGCCAGCAGCAAAGTAAGGGAGCCCTACGAGCAGTACTTC.

The gene calls are TRBV11-1 and TRBJ2-1; D is possibly TRBD2 (6 bases). V shed 0 bases and J shed 2 bases, with 8 bases lying between them. The germline V gene encodes CDR1 SGHAT and CDR2 FQDESV (reference sequence). The CDR3 loop spans 15 amino acids. CDR3 residues: CASSLARGTYNEQFF. CDR3 nucleotide sequence: TGTGCCAGCAGCTTAGCCCGGGGGACCTACAATGAGCAGTTCTTC.

The chain couples TRBV7-9 to TRBJ1-6; D unclear. CDR3 size: 17 residues. V shed 3 bases and J shed 0 bases, with 12 bases lying between them. Germline V gives CDR1 SEHNR, CDR2 FQNEAQ (reference sequence). In nucleotides, the CDR3 is TGTGCCAGCAGCTTCAGACACCCGAGCTCCTATAATTCACCCCTCCACTTT. Residues: CASSFRHPSSYNSPLHF.

The CDR3 nucleotides read TGTGCCAGCAGCCTACAGGGGGCCTACGAGCAGTACTTC. This translates into CASSLQGAYEQYF. The V call is TRBV9, the J call TRBJ2-7; 8 bases line up with TRBD1. The CDR3 spans 13 residues. CDR1 is SGDLS and CDR2 is YYNGEE in the germline V gene. Trimming cost V 4 bases and J 2 bases; bases outside gene matches: 2.

The CDR3 DNA is TGTGCCAGCTCCCCCTCAGGGGGCTGGACTGAAGCTTTCTTT. It specifies CASSPSGGWTEAFF. V and J are TRBV18 and TRBJ1-1; 8 bases match TRBD1. The CDR3 runs to 14 residues. Germline CDR1 reads KGHSH; CDR2 reads LQKENI. J was trimmed by 5 bases and V by 6 bases; bases with no gene match: 8.

This clone was counted only a few times. This chain links TRBV5-5 with TRBJ1-2; 9 nucleotides line up with TRBD1. Germline lookup yields CDR1 SGHKS and CDR2 YYEKEE (reference sequence). The CDR3 length is 13 residues. Trimming took 5 bases from V and 8 from J; bases not matched to a gene: 7. The CDR3 is CASRGDRGNGYTF. The CDR3 region has the DNA TGTGCCAGCAGAGGCGACAGGGGGAACGGCTACACCTTC.

The rearrangement joins TRBV6-5 to TRBJ2-7; D perhaps matches TRBD1 (6 bases). CDR1 and CDR2 (germline): MNHEY, SVGAGI. CDR3 size: 15 residues. The V gene lost 5 bases and the J gene lost 1 base, with 15 bases spanning the gap. CDR3 in amino acids: CASSTGFLGSYEQYF. The CDR3 DNA reads as TGTGCCAGCAGTACAGGGTTTTTAGGATCCTACGAGCAGTACTTC.

The genes are TRBV5-5 and TRBJ2-7, with D perhaps TRBD1 (5 bases). Per the germline V gene, CDR1 is SGHKS and CDR2 is YYEKEE (reference sequence). This CDR3 spans 14 amino acids. The V and J ends lost 1 base and 0 bases respectively, with 8 bases between them. The CDR3 nucleotides are TGTGCCAGCAGCTTGACAGGATACTCCTACGAGCAGTACTTC. Its translation is CASSLTGYSYEQYF.

V gene TRBV4-3 combines with J gene TRBJ2-7, with unresolved D. CDR3 size: 14 residues. Germline V gene lookup returns CDR1 LGHNA and CDR2 YSLEER. The V end was cut by 0 bases, the J end by 3 bases, with 9 bases between. CDR3 protein: CASSQDSGFYEQYF. The CDR3 DNA is TGCGCCAGCAGCCAAGATTCAGGCTTCTACGAGCAGTACTTC.

The chain uses TRBV5-1 and TRBJ2-7; perhaps TRBD1 as D (6 bases). CDR3 length: 14 residues. The ends were cut back, 4 bases at V and 5 bases at J, with 16 bases in the middle. From germline, CDR1 is SGHRS and CDR2 YFSETQ. The CDR3 DNA follows: TGCGCCAGCAGCCCGGAAGGCCCAGGGGACGAGCAGTACTTC. This sequence encodes CASSPEGPGDEQYF.

The rearrangement joins TRBV19 to TRBJ2-7; D remains unclear. Germline V gene sequence: CDR1 LNHDA, CDR2 SQIVND (reference sequence). This CDR3 region has 13 residues. Trimming pared 3 bases from V and 2 bases from J, leaving 8 bases between. CDR3 protein: CASSMSLPYEQYF. Here the CDR3 DNA reads TGTGCCAGTAGTATGTCTCTACCCTACGAGCAGTACTTC.

The genes are TRBV28 and TRBJ2-7, with D maybe TRBD2 (7 bases). CDR3 length equals 17 residues. Trimming took off 7 bases at V and 0 bases at J, with 22 bases between the two ends. Germline CDR1 reads MDHEN; CDR2 reads SYDVKM. CDR3 nucleotides: TGTGCCAGCATAACCCAGGGGAACCGGGGGGACTCCTACGAGCAGTACTTC. Its translation: CASITQGNRGDSYEQYF.

Points on this clone: Its ends do not fully match the called genes, so a read error is possible. The chain carries TRBV7-6 and TRBJ2-5; D not certain. The CDR3 is 15 residues long. The germline V gene encodes CDR1 SGHVS and CDR2 FNYEAQ. CDR3 sequence reads: CASSLAWSPQETRYF. In DNA form, the CDR3 reads TGTGCCAGCAGCTTAGCGTGGAGCCCCCAAGAGACCCGGTACTTC. The complete variable domain, with remaining parts taken from reference TRBV7-6 and TRBJ2-5, reads GAGVSQSPRYKVTKRGQDVALRCDPISGHVSLYWYRQALGQGPEFLTYFNYEAQQDKSGLPNDRFSAERPEGSISTLTIQRTEQRDSAMYRCASSLAWSPQETRYFGPGTRLLVL.